The T cell receptor beta chain described here comes from a study of T cells in tumors after PD-1 blockade. Study details: Patients had no prior checkpoint blockade, systemic immunosuppressants, or anti-cancer therapy within 4 weeks. During anti-PD-1 treatment, some patients continued daily vismodegib 150 mg.

Regarding the study as a whole: Blood contained roughly two fifths of the tumor's TCR clonotypes.

Tumor or blood genomic DNA was sequenced, with inputs of roughly 550 ng to 6,500 ng. TCRdb's copy holds only in-frame clones and misses some; the assay was immunoSEQ multiplex PCR. The sample contains about 59,000 clones, around 77% of which appear only once. V gave up 6 bases and J gave up 6 bases; unmatched junction bases: 5. The germline CDR1 and CDR2 sequences are SGHNT and YENEEA. The CDR3 runs 14 residues. Concerning this clone: Its antigen is unidentified.

This sequence was found in a human donor with basal cell carcinoma. The sample in question was PBMCs, obtained before anti-PD-1 treatment. The chain combines TRBV11-3 with TRBJ1-3; 10 bases are a match to TRBD1. The CDR3 region has the DNA TGTGCCAGCAGTCCGACAGGGGGCTCAAACACCATATATTTT. Translation: CASSPTGGSNTIYF. Combining the CDR3 with reference TRBV11-3 and TRBJ1-3 gives the whole variable domain EAGVVQSPRYKIIEKKQPVAFWCNPISGHNTLYWYLQNLGQGPELLIRYENEEAVDDSQLPKDRFSAERLKGVDSTLKIQPAELGDSAVYLCASSPTGGSNTIYFGEGSWLTVV.